These 15 T cell receptor beta chains originate from one sample sequenced in a study of beta chain features in type 1 diabetes. Isolated RNA was reverse transcribed in full, so expressed TCRB transcripts were sequenced. TCRdb's copy holds only in-frame clones and misses some; the assay was immunoSEQ multiplex PCR. The table records over 15,000 clones, less than 60% of them present only once. The sample taken for sequencing was stem cell memory CD4+ T cells from blood. These receptors originate from a woman between 18 and 29 years old in good health.

The chain links TRBV5-1 to TRBJ1-4; D perhaps matches TRBD1 (6 bases). Germline V CDR1 and CDR2: SGHRS, YFSETQ. This CDR3 contains 15 residues. V gave up 4 bases and J gave up 8 bases, with 18 bases separating them. DNA of the CDR3: TGCGCCAGCAGCAAATCTCAGGGGCTGGAAGAAAAACTGTTTTTT. Translating it yields CASSKSQGLEEKLFF.

This sequence joins TRBV10-3 and TRBJ2-5; D unresolved. Near its end, the DNA agrees better with TRBJ2-7, so the J call may be wrong. The germline V gene encodes CDR1 ENHRY and CDR2 SYGVKD. The CDR3 runs 12 residues. The CDR3 region is CAISKNSYEQYF. In nucleotides, the CDR3 is TGTGCCATCAGTAAGAATTCCTACGAGCAGTACTTC.

The sample holds one count of this clone. V gene TRBV5-1 combines with J gene TRBJ1-1, with 7 bases aligning to TRBD1. The CDR3 is made up of 11 amino acids. V lost 5 bases and J lost 8; bases outside the gene matches: 3. Germline lookup yields CDR1 SGHRS and CDR2 YFSETQ. CDR3 nucleotide sequence: TGCGCCAGCAGTTTGACAGGGGAAGCTTTCTTT. Translation: CASSLTGEAFF.

This rearrangement joins TRBV5-4 to TRBJ1-2; D may be TRBD1 (5 bases). The germline gives CDR1 SGHNT, CDR2 YYREEE (reference sequence). V lost 4 bases to trimming and J lost 1 base, with 8 bases between them. The CDR3 loop spans 13 amino acids. The CDR3 here is CASSVTDNYGYTF. CDR3 coding DNA: TGTGCCAGCAGCGTGACAGATAACTATGGCTACACCTTC.

The chain recombines TRBV7-6 with TRBJ2-7; 10 positions match TRBD2. This CDR3 is built from 17 residues. The germline gives CDR1 SGHVS, CDR2 FNYEAQ. V gave up 6 bases and J gave up 1 base; unmatched junction bases: 12. The CDR3 DNA is TGTGCCAGCAGACCAGAAGCGGGAGGGCCCTTGTCCTACGAGCAGTACTTC. This sequence encodes CASRPEAGGPLSYEQYF.

The V call is TRBV7-8, the J call TRBJ2-7, with 9 bases that match TRBD2. This CDR3 comprises 18 residues. The germline gives CDR1 SGHVS, CDR2 FQNEAQ. The V and J ends lost 4 bases and 0 bases, in that order; junction bases with no gene match: 13. In DNA form, the CDR3 reads TGTGCCAGCAGCTCTCTAGCGGGAAAGTGGGGGAGCTCCTACGAGCAGTACTTC. Translating it yields CASSSLAGKWGSSYEQYF.

CDR3: CASSSRGETTNEKLFF. CDR3 coding DNA: TGTGCCAGCAGCTCTAGAGGAGAGACAACTAATGAAAAACTGTTTTTT. The chain employs TRBV9 and TRBJ1-4, with D hard to call. This CDR3 region has 16 residues. V lost 4 bases, J lost 0 bases, and 13 bases lay in between. The germline V gene encodes CDR1 SGDLS and CDR2 YYNGEE.

CDR3 coding DNA: TGTGCCAGCAGCGTAGTTGGGGGGGATTCGGCAGATACGCAGTATTTT. Its translation is CASSVVGGDSADTQYF. The genes are TRBV9 and TRBJ2-3; 7 nucleotides align to TRBD2. The CDR3 runs 16 residues. J was trimmed by 4 bases and V by 0 bases; bases with no gene match: 8. The germline V gene encodes CDR1 SGDLS and CDR2 YYNGEE.

This clone is classed as medium-sized. No conserved phenylalanine or tryptophan is present at the end of the CDR3, so a read error is the likely explanation. The DNA is left out, because the CDR3 cannot be placed on it with certainty; the CDR3 is given as TCRdb lists it. V usage is TRBV6-4 and J usage is TRBJ1-5. The V gene's germline CDR1 is MRHNA and CDR2 SNTAGT. With termini counted, the CDR3 has 8 amino acids. CDR3: CASSDTEI.

J is TRBJ2-7 and V is TRBV19; D not resolved. The germline V and J ends were trimmed by 3 bases and 3 bases, with 9 bases remaining between them. The V gene's germline CDR1 is LNHDA and CDR2 SQIVND (reference sequence). The CDR3 covers 13 residues. The CDR3 protein is CASSINPYYEQYF. CDR3 coding DNA: TGTGCCAGTAGTATTAACCCCTACTACGAGCAGTACTTC.

This clone was counted between two and nine times. The J gene is TRBJ2-2, the V gene TRBV5-4; 7 bases line up with TRBD1. From germline, CDR1 is SGHNT and CDR2 YYREEE (reference sequence). V lost 0 bases to trimming and J lost 2 bases; unmatched junction nucleotides: 13. The CDR3 extends over 19 amino acids. This CDR3 is CASSLGSTGFALNTGELFF. CDR3 DNA: TGTGCCAGCAGCTTGGGCTCGACAGGGTTTGCCCTTAACACCGGGGAGCTGTTTTTT.

This clone showed up just a few times. CDR3 sequence: CASRSEQGWDEKLFF. The CDR3 bases are TGTGCCAGCAGGTCCGAACAGGGGTGGGATGAAAAACTGTTTTTT. This rearrangement joins TRBV6-6 to TRBJ1-4; 7 bases map to TRBD1. Losses at the gene ends were 6 bases for V and 6 bases for J; bases not matched to a gene: 10. Germline CDR1 is MNHNY and CDR2 is SVGAGI (reference sequence). The CDR3 covers 15 residues.

The V gene is TRBV19, the J gene TRBJ2-5; 13 bases map to TRBD2. The germline gives CDR1 LNHDA, CDR2 SQIVND (reference sequence). The length of the CDR3 is 19 residues. V dropped 0 bases and J dropped 5; count of bases not matched to a gene: 12. The CDR3 DNA is TGTGCCAGTAGTATAGATCTATTCACTAGCGGGGGGGCAGAGGAGACCCAGTACTTC. This encodes CASSIDLFTSGGAEETQYF.

The rearrangement joins TRBV5-5 to TRBJ1-5; D may be TRBD1 (6 bases). The V end was cut by 3 bases, the J end by 0 bases, with 10 bases between. The CDR3 has 15 residues. Germline assignment: CDR1 SGHKS and CDR2 YYEKEE (reference sequence). CDR3 in DNA: TGTGCCAGCAGCTCGGACAGCTATAGCAATCAGCCCCAGCATTTT. Its translation is CASSSDSYSNQPQHF.

V gene TRBV5-1 combines with J gene TRBJ2-5, with 9 nucleotides matching TRBD2. Germline CDR1 and CDR2: SGHRS and YFSETQ. The CDR3 is 16 residues long. The junction had 9 bases not matched to a gene; V was cut back by 4 bases and J by 2 bases. DNA for the CDR3: TGCGCCAGCAGCCGAGCGGGTAGCGGGGGACAAGAGACCCAGTACTTC. As protein: CASSRAGSGGQETQYF.